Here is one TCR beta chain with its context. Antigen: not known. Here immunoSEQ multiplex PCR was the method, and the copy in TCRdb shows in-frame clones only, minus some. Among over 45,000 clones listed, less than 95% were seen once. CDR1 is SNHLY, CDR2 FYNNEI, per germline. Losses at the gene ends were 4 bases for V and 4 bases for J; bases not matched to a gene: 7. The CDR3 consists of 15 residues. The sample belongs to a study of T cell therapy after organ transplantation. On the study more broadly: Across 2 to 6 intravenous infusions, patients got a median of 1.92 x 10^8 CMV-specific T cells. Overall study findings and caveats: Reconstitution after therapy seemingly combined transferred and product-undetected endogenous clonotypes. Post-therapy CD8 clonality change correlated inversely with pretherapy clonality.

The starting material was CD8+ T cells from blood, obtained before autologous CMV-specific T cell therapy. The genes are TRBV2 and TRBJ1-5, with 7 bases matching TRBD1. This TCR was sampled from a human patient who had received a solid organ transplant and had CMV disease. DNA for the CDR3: TGTGCCAGCAGTGGGTGGACAGGACCAAATCAGCCCCAGCATTTT. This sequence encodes CASSGWTGPNQPQHF.